These 16 T cell receptor beta chains were sequenced from one sample in a study of cytomegalovirus exposure and HLA in healthy donors (dated by TCRdb to between 2016 and 2019). Libraries were prepared through the immunoSEQ multiplex PCR assay. For the multiplex PCR, a mixture combining 60 forward primers for TCR Vbeta segments and 13 reverse primers for TCR Jbeta segments was used. Drawn from immuneACCESS, this table holds only the in-frame rearrangements with V and J called that TCRdb kept. Clones are partly lost; checked studies trace under half to an unresolved V gene and leave the rest unexplained. Present in this sample are some 150,000 clones, 80% of which were seen just once. Of the sample, roughly 9% falls within the top ten clones. The sequencing input was PBMCs. The receptors derive from a man between 18 and 35 years old in good health and CMV-seropositive.

The chain combines TRBV19 with TRBJ1-2; D gene unclear. The germline CDR1 and CDR2 sequences are LNHDA and SQIVND (reference sequence). Trimming stripped 8 bases from V and 4 bases from J, with 23 bases between. The CDR3 extends over 16 amino acids. The CDR3, as DNA: TGTGCCAGTTTCAGTCAAGCGCACCCGCTAGGCTATGGCTACACCTTC. It codes for CASFSQAHPLGYGYTF.

V and J are TRBV5-4 and TRBJ2-3, with a possible D match to TRBD2 (5 bases). Germline values: CDR1 SGHNT, CDR2 YYREEE (reference sequence). CDR3 length: 14 residues. The V end was cut by 0 bases, the J end by 0 bases, with 5 bases between. CDR3: CASSLERSTDTQYF. Here the CDR3 DNA reads TGTGCCAGCAGCTTGGAGCGGAGCACAGATACGCAGTATTTT.

This chain uses TRBV10-2 with TRBJ2-2; 12 bases are a match to TRBD2. This CDR3 has 15 amino acids. CDR1 is WSHSY and CDR2 is SAAADI in the germline V gene. The trim removed 6 bases at V and 1 base at J, leaving 0 bases unmatched. For the CDR3, the DNA is TGCGCCAGCAGGACTAGCGGGAGGAACACCGGGGAGCTGTTTTTT. This gives the protein CASRTSGRNTGELFF.

The chain is built from TRBV5-1 and TRBJ2-7, with 8 bases lining up with TRBD1. Unmatched junction bases numbered 3, after V lost 0 bases and J lost 7 bases. The CDR3 has 13 amino acids. Germline V gene lookup returns CDR1 SGHRS and CDR2 YFSETQ. The CDR3: CASSLVQGAEQYF. The CDR3 nucleotides are TGCGCCAGCAGCTTGGTGCAGGGGGCTGAGCAGTACTTC.

The genes are TRBV4-1 and TRBJ1-6, with D possibly matching TRBD1 (6 bases). Trimming stripped 3 bases from V and 6 bases from J, with 15 bases between. Germline V gene sequence: CDR1 MGHRA, CDR2 YSYEKL. This CDR3 is built from 16 residues. The CDR3 sequence: CASSHRHRDTNSPLHF. As DNA, the CDR3 is TGCGCCAGCAGCCACCGTCACAGGGACACTAATTCACCCCTCCACTTT.

The chain recombines TRBV6-5 with TRBJ1-3; 8 nucleotides match TRBD1. The V and J ends lost 4 bases and 3 bases, in that order; junction bases with no gene match: 2. The CDR3 spans 14 residues. CDR1 and CDR2 (germline): MNHEY, SVGAGI. The CDR3 coding sequence is TGTGCCAGCAGTTTGGGACAGGTTGGAAACACCATATATTTT. This translates into CASSLGQVGNTIYF.

The V and J genes are TRBV5-6 and TRBJ1-1; weak D call: TRBD1 (5 bases). Germline CDR1 reads SGHDT; CDR2 reads YYEEEE. This CDR3 is 12 amino acids long. Trimming pared 5 bases from V and 5 bases from J, leaving 10 bases between. The CDR3 sequence: CASRGRRTEAFF. In nucleotides, the CDR3 is TGTGCCAGCAGGGGGCGCCGAACTGAAGCTTTCTTT.

The chain employs TRBV5-1 and TRBJ1-1; D possibly corresponds to TRBD1 (5 bases). In germline, CDR1 is SGHRS, CDR2 YFSETQ. Trimming left V 5 bases short and J 5 bases short, with 22 bases between. The CDR3 extends over 16 amino acids. The CDR3 region is CASRSTRASGGTEAFF. CDR3 nucleotide sequence: TGCGCCAGCAGGTCCACCAGGGCCTCGGGAGGTACTGAAGCTTTCTTT.

The chain has TRBV10-2 and TRBJ2-5; TRBD2 agrees at 10 bases. Per germline, CDR1 WSHSY and CDR2 SAAADI. CDR3 length: 14 residues. With 6 bases clipped from V and 7 bases from J, the junction kept 8 bases outside the gene matches. The CDR3 DNA reads TGCGCCAGCAGCGGTAGCGGGGGGTCAACGACCCAGTACTTC. Its translation is CASSGSGGSTTQYF.

The chain has TRBV21-1 and TRBJ1-5; TRBD1, the table's D call, was not compared with the DNA. TRBV21-1 is tagged as a pseudogene. This CDR3 contains 14 residues. CDR3 in amino acids: CASSSWPDNQPQHF. As DNA, the CDR3 is TGTGCCAGCAGCAGTTGGCCAGACAATCAGCCCCAGCATTTT.

This chain joins TRBV2 and TRBJ2-7, with 7 bases identical to TRBD1. This CDR3 spans 15 amino acids. Per the germline V gene, CDR1 is SNHLY and CDR2 is FYNNEI. With 6 bases clipped from V and 6 bases from J, the junction kept 14 bases outside the gene matches. The CDR3 loop reads CASSATGYQTREQYF. The CDR3, as DNA: TGTGCCAGCAGCGCGACAGGGTACCAAACGCGCGAGCAGTACTTC.

The genes are TRBV5-4 and TRBJ1-1, with D perhaps matching TRBD1 (6 bases). Germline V gene data show CDR1 as SGHNT and CDR2 as YYREEE (reference sequence). V dropped 4 bases and J dropped 5 bases, with 15 bases sitting between them. This CDR3 has 14 amino acids. The CDR3 DNA sequence: TGTGCCAGCAGCACAACAGGGATGCGGACTGAAGCTTTCTTT. It translates to CASSTTGMRTEAFF.

This rearrangement joins TRBV25-1 to TRBJ1-1, with D unresolved. The CDR3 extends over 15 amino acids. V gave up 3 bases and J gave up 0 bases, with 11 bases separating them. In germline, CDR1 is MGHDK, CDR2 SYGVNS. The CDR3, as DNA: TGTGCCAGCAGTGAGAGTGCGGCCCTGAACACTGAAGCTTTCTTT. Encoded protein: CASSESAALNTEAFF.

V usage is TRBV6-1 and J usage is TRBJ2-3; 8 bases line up with TRBD2. CDR3 size: 16 residues. V lost 1 base and J lost 2; bases outside the gene matches: 5. Germline-derived CDR1 and CDR2 are MNHNS and SASEGT. CDR3 loop: CASSEVGAGVTDTQYF. In DNA, the CDR3 is TGTGCCAGCAGTGAAGTGGGAGCGGGGGTCACAGATACGCAGTATTTT.

This sequence joins TRBV19 and TRBJ2-3, with 11 bases lining up with TRBD2. The germline V gene encodes CDR1 LNHDA and CDR2 SQIVND (reference sequence). This CDR3 has 15 residues. The J segment lost 1 base and the V segment lost 5 bases, leaving 2 bases of the junction unmatched. In nucleotides, the CDR3 is TGTGCCAGTAGTCAGGGACTAGCGGGCACAGATACGCAGTATTTT. This codes for CASSQGLAGTDTQYF. The whole variable domain, filled in from reference TRBV19 and TRBJ2-3, reads DGGITQSPKYLFRKEGQNVTLSCEQNLNHDAMYWYRQDPGQGLRLIYYSQIVNDFQKGDIAEGYSVSREKKESFPLTVTSAQKNPTAFYLCASSQGLAGTDTQYFGPGTRLTVL.

The rearrangement uses TRBV11-3 and TRBJ2-1; 10 bases line up with TRBD1. From germline, CDR1 is SGHNT and CDR2 YENEEA. The J segment lost 6 bases and the V segment lost 4 bases, leaving 6 bases of the junction unmatched. This CDR3 has 15 residues. CDR3 protein: CASSSPGTGVNEQFF. The DNA of the CDR3 is TGTGCCAGCAGCTCACCCGGGACAGGGGTCAATGAGCAGTTCTTC.